This T cell receptor beta chain was observed in a study of Ad26.COV2.S vaccination and SARS-CoV-2 variants. Germline V lookup: CDR1 SGHTA, CDR2 FQGNSA. The CDR3 has 15 amino acids. After removal of 3 bases from V and 8 bases from J, the junction contained 11 bases not matched to a gene. Measured with immunoSEQ multiplex PCR; TCRdb has only the in-frame clones, and not every one. The top ten clones hold about 10% of a sample with around 340,000 clones, roughly 90% of them seen once. Specified treatment: 15 to 20 received Ad26.COV2.S at low or high dose, single or two shots; about 5 received placebo; per-sample allocation not given. Material that was analyzed had been drawn on day 63 after the first vaccine or placebo injection.

The sequencing used peripheral blood, collected in a trial of Ad26.COV2.S vaccine versus placebo. The chain carries TRBV7-2 and TRBJ2-3; 7 bases fit TRBD2. The sequence was obtained from a person aged 18-60 years who received the Ad26.COV2.S COVID-19 vaccine or a placebo. CDR3 amino acids: CASSFSPLAEGTQYF. The CDR3 DNA is TGTGCCAGCAGCTTTTCCCCCCTAGCGGAGGGTACGCAGTATTTT.